This T cell receptor (beta chain) was observed in a study of blood T cell repertoires in COVID-19. Overall study context: Material from acute and convalescent COVID-19 was sourced from the United States, Italy and Spain.

Source study methods: The assay estimated nucleated cells by amplifying reference gene primers. Some clones are missing from TCRdb's copy, which holds only in-frame ones; the method was immunoSEQ multiplex PCR. V and J calls plus clone size are reproduced from that table; the DNA served to infer D and trimming. Of approximately 470,000 clones in the sample, roughly nine tenths were seen once. This study enrolled people aged roughly 18 to 90 from about 26 US geographic areas. Cohort 3 recovered donors had two negative PCRs, clearance, or symptom resolution. Germline V gene lookup returns CDR1 LGHNA and CDR2 YNFKEQ. V shed 4 bases and J shed 4 bases, with 19 bases lying between them. The CDR3 extends over 16 amino acids.

This clonotype originated in a woman aged 18-29 years who had recovered from COVID-19. Sequencing was performed on PBMCs or T cells enriched from blood (not recorded which). The chain combines TRBV4-2 with TRBJ1-2; D may be TRBD1 (6 bases). The CDR3 DNA sequence: TGTGCCAGCAGCCCCTCGATAGGGGGATTTAGCTATGGCTACACCTTC. This codes for CASSPSIGGFSYGYTF.